The T cell receptor beta chain under discussion was sequenced for a study of T cells in Graves' hyperthyroidism and ophthalmopathy. The CDR3 contains 15 residues. V was trimmed by 5 bases and J by 6 bases, leaving 16 bases between them. Looked up from germline, CDR1 is SNHLY and CDR2 is FYNNEI. Graves' hyperthyroidism qualified as stable when ophthalmopathy did not progress within 18 months. There were TCR beta CDR3 regions amplified from RNA transcripts. First-round RT-PCR targeting the TCR CDR3 was performed with the HTBI primer set. TCRdb analysed the multiplex PCR reads with MiXCR anew, one entry per CDR3 protein. The sample records about 200,000 distinct CDR3 sequences, about 17% being singletons.

The sample comprised blood. The TCR comes from a man aged 35 to 55 with Graves' hyperthyroidism. The chain employs TRBV2 and TRBJ2-2, with D possibly being TRBD1 or TRBD2 (5 bases each). The CDR3 loop reads CASSFRDVGAGELFF. Here the CDR3 DNA reads TGTGCCAGCAGTTTCCGGGACGTCGGGGCCGGGGAGCTGTTTTTT.